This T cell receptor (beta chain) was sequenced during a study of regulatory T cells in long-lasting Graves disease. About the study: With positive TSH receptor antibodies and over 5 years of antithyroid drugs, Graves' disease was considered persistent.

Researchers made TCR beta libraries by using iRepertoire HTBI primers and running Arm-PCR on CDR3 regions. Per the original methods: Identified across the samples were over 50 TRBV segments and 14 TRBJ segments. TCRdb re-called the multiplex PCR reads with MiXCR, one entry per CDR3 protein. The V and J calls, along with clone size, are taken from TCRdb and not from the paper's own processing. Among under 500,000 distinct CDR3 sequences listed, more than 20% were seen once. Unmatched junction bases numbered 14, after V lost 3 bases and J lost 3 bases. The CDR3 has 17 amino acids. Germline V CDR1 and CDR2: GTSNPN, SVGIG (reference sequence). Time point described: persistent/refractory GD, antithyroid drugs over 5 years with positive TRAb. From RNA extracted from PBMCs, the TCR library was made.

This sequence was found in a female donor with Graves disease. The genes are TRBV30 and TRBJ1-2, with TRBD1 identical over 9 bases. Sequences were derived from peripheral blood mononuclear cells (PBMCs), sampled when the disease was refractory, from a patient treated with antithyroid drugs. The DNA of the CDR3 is TGTGCCTGGAGCGCCACCTCGGGACAGGGTATAGACTATGGCTACACCTTC. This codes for CAWSATSGQGIDYGYTF.